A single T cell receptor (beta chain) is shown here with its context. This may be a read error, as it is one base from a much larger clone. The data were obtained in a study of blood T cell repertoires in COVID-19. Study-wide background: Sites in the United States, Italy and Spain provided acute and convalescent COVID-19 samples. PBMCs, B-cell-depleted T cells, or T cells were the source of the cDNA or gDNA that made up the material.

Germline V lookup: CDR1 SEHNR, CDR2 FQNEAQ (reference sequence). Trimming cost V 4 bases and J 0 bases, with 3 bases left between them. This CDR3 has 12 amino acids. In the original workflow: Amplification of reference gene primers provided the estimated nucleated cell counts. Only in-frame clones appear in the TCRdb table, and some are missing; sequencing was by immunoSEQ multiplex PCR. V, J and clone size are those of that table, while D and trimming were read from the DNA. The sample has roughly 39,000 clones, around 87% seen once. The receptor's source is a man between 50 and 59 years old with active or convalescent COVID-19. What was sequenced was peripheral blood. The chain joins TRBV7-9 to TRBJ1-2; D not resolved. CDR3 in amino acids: CASSSTNYGYTF. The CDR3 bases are TGTGCCAGCAGCTCAACTAACTATGGCTACACCTTC.